This T cell receptor (beta chain) is drawn from a study of blood T cell repertoires in COVID-19 (dated by TCRdb to the early 2020s). About the full investigation: Collaborator samples came from the United States, Italy and Spain and covered acute and convalescent phases of COVID-19. The prospective study material was composed of cDNA or gDNA derived from T cells, B-cell-depleted T cells, or PBMCs. A freely available public database, intended as a resource for researchers studying the immune response to SARS-CoV-2, is where the repertoires were released. The samples were drawn from two sources: the first 160 participants of the ongoing ImmuneRACE study, and fewer than 1,500 subjects contributed by 6 global collaborators. A de-identified subject ID, COVID-19 status, age in years and sex were almost always included in the sample metadata. The dataset comprised deeply sampled blood TCRbeta repertoires from subjects exposed to, actively infected with, or recovered from COVID-19. Where HLA class I and class II types were available, the types were taken from metadata supplied by the sample provider, not from assay-based typing.

The immunoSEQ Assay, a bias-controlled multiplex PCR, was used to amplify TCRbeta CDR3 regions from genomic DNA. Turning to the authors' computational methods: Nucleated cell counts per sample were estimated from amplification of reference gene primers within the assay. Sequence reads were collapsed and filtered to measure the absolute abundance of every unique TCRbeta CDR3 rearrangement. For each sample, productive Simpson clonality was calculated as the square root of Simpson's diversity index across productive rearrangements. The table was pulled from immuneACCESS by TCRdb, which kept in-frame rearrangements only. Such tables lose some clones; where checked, under half of the loss comes from unresolved V genes, and the rest has no known cause. That table gives V, J and clone size, and the DNA gave D and trimming. The sample table records a few hundred thousand clones; around 90% of these occur just once. The ten top clones hold 2% to 3% of the sample.

Collaborating institutions collected whole blood in K2EDTA tubes following their own protocols. Collaborator samples were shipped for TCRbeta analysis as frozen whole blood, isolated PBMCs, or DNA extracted from either sample type. Comments on this clone: No cognate antigen has been identified for it. Qualities for individual bases were not recorded, and no much larger clone is one base off.

V and J are truncated by 0 bases and 5 bases respectively, leaving an intervening sequence of 8 bases. The germline V gene specifies SGHRS as CDR1 and YFSETQ as CDR2. Taken from cysteine to phenylalanine, the CDR3 has 13 residues. The read is trimmed to its CDR3 DNA, 39 bases read in frame from base 1. General study outcomes and caveats: The quantity of clinical and demographic metadata differed by source and by participant and was supplied without curation.

The sequencing input was peripheral blood. The chain was built from TRBV5-1 and TRBJ1-2; no D gene is confidently identified. The TCR was taken from a man younger than 35 with active or convalescent COVID-19. The CDR3 sequence is CASSLEHQYGYTF. The DNA is TGCGCCAGCAGCTTGGAACACCAATATGGCTACACCTTC.